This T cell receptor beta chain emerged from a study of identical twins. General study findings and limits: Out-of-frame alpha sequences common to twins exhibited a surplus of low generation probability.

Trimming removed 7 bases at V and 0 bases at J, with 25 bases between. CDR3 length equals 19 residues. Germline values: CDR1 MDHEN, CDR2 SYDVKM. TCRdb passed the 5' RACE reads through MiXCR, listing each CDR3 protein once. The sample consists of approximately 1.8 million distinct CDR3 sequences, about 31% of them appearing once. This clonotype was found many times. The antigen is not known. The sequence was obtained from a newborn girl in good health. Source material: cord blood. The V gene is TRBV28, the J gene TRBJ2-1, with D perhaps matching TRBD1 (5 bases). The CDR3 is CASTLRQLTSRSSYNEQFF. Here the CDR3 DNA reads TGTGCCAGCACCCTCCGACAGCTCACTTCCAGGAGCTCCTACAATGAGCAGTTCTTC.